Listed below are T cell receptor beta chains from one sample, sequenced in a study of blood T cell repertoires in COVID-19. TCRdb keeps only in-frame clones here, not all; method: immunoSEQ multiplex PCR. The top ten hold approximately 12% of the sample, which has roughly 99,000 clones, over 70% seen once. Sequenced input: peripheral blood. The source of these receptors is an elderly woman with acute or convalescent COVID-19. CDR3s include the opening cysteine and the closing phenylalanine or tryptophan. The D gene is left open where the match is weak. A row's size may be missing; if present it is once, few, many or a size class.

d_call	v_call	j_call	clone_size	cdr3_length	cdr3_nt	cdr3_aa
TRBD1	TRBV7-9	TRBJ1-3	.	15	TGTGCCAGCAGCCCCGACAGGGGCTCTGGAAACACCATATATTTT	CASSPDRGSGNTIYF
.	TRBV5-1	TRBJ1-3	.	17	TGCGCCAGCAGCCCCATGGGGGGGCGAAGGTCTGGAAACACCATATATTTT	CASSPMGGRRSGNTIYF
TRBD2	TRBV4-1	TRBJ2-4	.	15	TGCGCCAGCAGCCCAGCGGGGAGGGGCAAAAACATTCAGTACTTC	CASSPAGRGKNIQYF
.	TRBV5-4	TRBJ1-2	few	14	TGTGCCAGCACCCCAGGGAGACAGGATCCCCCACGCACCTTC	CASTPGRQDPPRTF
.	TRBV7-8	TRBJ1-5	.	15	TGTGCCAGCAGCTTAGTCCCGGGAGGGCTTCAGCCCCAGCATTTT	CASSLVPGGLQPQHF
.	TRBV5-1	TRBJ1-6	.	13	TGCGCCAGCAGCCTCGAGATTAATTCACCCCTCCACTTT	CASSLEINSPLHF
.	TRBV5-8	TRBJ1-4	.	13	TGTGCCAGCAGCTTGATCAGGGGTGAAAAACTGTTTTTT	CASSLIRGEKLFF
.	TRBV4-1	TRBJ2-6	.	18	TGCGCCAGCAGCCAAGTCGTGGGGGCGAGCTCTGGGGCCAACGTCCTGACTTTC	CASSQVVGASSGANVLTF
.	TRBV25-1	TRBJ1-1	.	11	TGTGCCAGCACGAGGAACACTGAAGCTTTCTTT	CASTRNTEAFF
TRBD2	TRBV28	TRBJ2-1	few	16	TGTGCCAGCAGTTACGATGGGACTAGCGGGGGCAATGAGCAGTTCTTC	CASSYDGTSGGNEQFF
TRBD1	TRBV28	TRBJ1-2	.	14	TGTGCCAGCAGGATAGACAGGGGGCGGGGTAGCTACACCTTC	CASRIDRGRGSYTF
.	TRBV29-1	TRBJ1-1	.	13	TGCAGCGCCGCTTCACAGGGAGGGACTGAAGCTTTCTTT	CSAASQGGTEAFF
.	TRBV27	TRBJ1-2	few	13	TGTGCCAGCAGTTTAAATCGAGTACATGGCTACACCTTC	CASSLNRVHGYTF
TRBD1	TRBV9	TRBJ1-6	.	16	TGTGCCAGCAGCAAATGGACAGGGACCGGTAATTCACCCCTCCACTTT	CASSKWTGTGNSPLHF
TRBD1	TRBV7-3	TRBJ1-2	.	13	TGTGCCAGCAGCGACCAGACAGGGTATGGCTACACCTTC	CASSDQTGYGYTF
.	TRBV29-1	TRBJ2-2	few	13	TGCAGCGTTCGCTGGAGAGACACCGGGGAGCTGTTTTTT	CSVRWRDTGELFF
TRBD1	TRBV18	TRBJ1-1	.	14	TGTGCCAGCTCGCTAAACAGGGGGGACACTGAAGCTTTCTTT	CASSLNRGDTEAFF
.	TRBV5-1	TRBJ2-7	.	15	TGCGCCAGCAGCTTGGGGGGCAGGGGTACAAGCGAGCAGTACTTC	CASSLGGRGTSEQYF
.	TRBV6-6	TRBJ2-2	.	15	TGTGCCAGCAGCCCCGTGCGGGGAAACACCGGGGAGCTGTTTTTT	CASSPVRGNTGELFF
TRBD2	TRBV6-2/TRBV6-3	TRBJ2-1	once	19	TGTGCCAGCAGTTACCGGACAGAGGGACTAGCGGGGTCCTACAATGAGCAGTTCTTC	CASSYRTEGLAGSYNEQFF
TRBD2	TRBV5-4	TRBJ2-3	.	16	TGTGCCAGCAGCCCTCAAGCGGGGGGGAACACAGATACGCAGTATTTT	CASSPQAGGNTDTQYF
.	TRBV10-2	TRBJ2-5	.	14	TGCGCCAGCAGTGAGTCGGGCCGGCAAGAGACCCAGTACTTC	CASSESGRQETQYF
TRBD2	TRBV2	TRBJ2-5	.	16	TGTGCCAGCAGTGTCGGACTAGCGGGGGGGCAGGAGACCCAGTACTTC	CASSVGLAGGQETQYF
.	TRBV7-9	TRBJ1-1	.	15	TGTGCCAGCAGTTCCATGGGGGGTTTGAACACTGAAGCTTTCTTT	CASSSMGGLNTEAFF
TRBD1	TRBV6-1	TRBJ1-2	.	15	TGTGCCAGCAGTGAAGCGGGACAGCCTAACTATGGCTACACCTTC	CASSEAGQPNYGYTF
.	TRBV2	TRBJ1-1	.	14	TGTGCCAGCAGTGATCGGCGCACTAGCTCAGAAGCTTTCTTT	CASSDRRTSSEAFF
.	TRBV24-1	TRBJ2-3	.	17	TGTGCCACCAGTGACCCCACGACAGGAGGAAGCACAGATACGCAGTATTTT	CATSDPTTGGSTDTQYF
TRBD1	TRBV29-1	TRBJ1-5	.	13	TGCAGCGTTAGAGTCGGGACAGCCTCCCCCCAGCATTTT	CSVRVGTASPQHF
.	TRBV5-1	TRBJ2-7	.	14	TGCGCCAGCAGCATAGGGACTGCCTCCTACGAGCAGTACTTC	CASSIGTASYEQYF
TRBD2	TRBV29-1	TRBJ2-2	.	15	TGCAGCGTCCACCAGGCGGGGGTGAAGGACGGGGAGCTGTTTTTT	CSVHQAGVKDGELFF
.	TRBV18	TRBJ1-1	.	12	TGTGCCAGCTCACCGGACAAGGCTGAAGCTTTCTTT	CASSPDKAEAFF
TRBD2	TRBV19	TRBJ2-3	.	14	TGTGCCAGTAGTATCCGACTAGCTGCAGATACGCAGTATTTT	CASSIRLAADTQYF
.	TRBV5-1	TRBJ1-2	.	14	TGCGCCAGCAGCTTGGCGACCCTCGGGGATGGCTACACCTTC	CASSLATLGDGYTF